These 10 T cell receptor beta chains were sequenced from one sample in a study of cytomegalovirus exposure and HLA in healthy donors. With 60 Vbeta and 13 Jbeta primers, the PCR was carried out. The data were produced by immunoSEQ multiplex PCR, yet TCRdb's version contains in-frame clones alone and is incomplete. Here the sample spans around 200,000 clones, over 70% being singletons. Sequenced material: PBMCs. Receptors were obtained from a man in his forties or fifties in good health and CMV-seronegative.

The chain is built from TRBV7-6 and TRBJ1-5; 7 positions agree with TRBD1. The germline V gene encodes CDR1 SGHVS and CDR2 FNYEAQ. This CDR3 spans 14 amino acids. Trimming took 5 bases from V and 7 from J; bases not matched to a gene: 8. CDR3 amino acids: CASSAGTVNQPQHF. CDR3 bases: TGTGCCAGCAGCGCCGGGACAGTAAACCAGCCCCAGCATTTT.

This chain connects TRBV11-2 to TRBJ2-1; no definite D call. The CDR3 runs to 14 residues. From germline, CDR1 is SGHAT and CDR2 FQNNGV. Trimming removed 0 bases at V and 7 bases at J, with 10 bases between. The CDR3 DNA reads TGTGCCAGCAGCTTAGATAGTGGTCGGAATGAGCAGTTCTTC. Its translation: CASSLDSGRNEQFF.

The J gene is TRBJ1-3, the V gene TRBV9, with D perhaps matching TRBD1 (6 bases). V was trimmed by 0 bases and J by 0 bases, leaving 13 bases between them. CDR3 length: 17 amino acids. Germline V lookup: CDR1 SGDLS, CDR2 YYNGEE. This CDR3 reads CASSVGGRGGSGNTIYF. CDR3 sequence (DNA): TGTGCCAGCAGCGTAGGGGGGAGGGGGGGCTCTGGAAACACCATATATTTT.

This clone was counted a single time. The chain uses TRBV2 and TRBJ2-7; D unresolved. The length of the CDR3 is 13 residues. Trimming took off 6 bases at V and 6 bases at J, with 15 bases between the two ends. Germline CDR1 reads SNHLY; CDR2 reads FYNNEI. CDR3 in amino acids: CASRASPVGEQYF. The DNA of the CDR3 is TGTGCCAGCAGAGCGAGTCCCGTCGGCGAGCAGTACTTC.

The V gene is TRBV9, the J gene TRBJ1-6; D is uncertain. Trimming cost V 0 bases and J 10 bases, with 11 bases left between them. The germline V gene encodes CDR1 SGDLS and CDR2 YYNGEE. This CDR3 is built from 14 residues. This CDR3 is CASSVGTPTSPLHF. The CDR3 DNA is TGTGCCAGCAGCGTAGGGACTCCTACCTCACCCCTCCACTTT.

The chain joins TRBV19 to TRBJ2-5; the D is unclear. The CDR3 has 14 residues. The V end was cut by 4 bases, the J end by 4 bases, with 13 bases between. The germline V gene has CDR1 LNHDA and CDR2 SQIVND (reference sequence). The CDR3 loop reads CASSKQALRETQYF. The CDR3 DNA sequence: TGTGCCAGTAGTAAGCAGGCTCTAAGAGAGACCCAGTACTTC. The full variable domain, completed using reference TRBV19 and TRBJ2-5, is DGGITQSPKYLFRKEGQNVTLSCEQNLNHDAMYWYRQDPGQGLRLIYYSQIVNDFQKGDIAEGYSVSREKKESFPLTVTSAQKNPTAFYLCASSKQALRETQYFGPGTRLLVL.

The chain joins TRBV7-2 to TRBJ1-1; D is unresolved. The CDR3 covers 14 residues. V was cut by 1 base and J by 5 bases, with 11 bases left in between. CDR1 and CDR2 (germline): SGHTA, FQGNSA. The CDR3 loop reads CASSLGVGRTEAFF. The CDR3 DNA is TGTGCCAGCAGCTTAGGAGTGGGGAGGACTGAAGCTTTCTTT.

The chain has TRBV27 and TRBJ1-6; tentative D call: TRBD1 (5 bases). Germline CDR1 is MNHEY and CDR2 is SMNVEV (reference sequence). The CDR3 sequence is 16 residues long. V lost 1 base and J lost 9, with 16 bases in between. CDR3 in amino acids: CASSLLAGRGSSPLHF. The CDR3 DNA follows: TGTGCCAGCAGTTTATTAGCAGGGAGGGGTAGTTCACCCCTCCACTTT.

The V and J genes are TRBV7-2 and TRBJ1-4; D gene ambiguous. The V and J ends lost 5 bases and 8 bases respectively, with 12 bases between them. The germline V gene encodes CDR1 SGHTA and CDR2 FQGNSA. The CDR3 runs to 13 residues. The CDR3 reads CASSPQVGEKLFF. As DNA, the CDR3 is TGTGCCAGCAGCCCCCAGGTTGGGGAAAAACTGTTTTTT.

The chain couples TRBV21-1 to TRBJ2-7; the tabulated D call, TRBD2, remains unverified against the DNA. TRBV21-1 is reported as a pseudogene. The CDR3 runs to 13 residues. The CDR3 DNA reads as TGTGCCAGCAGCACCAGCGGGGGATACAAGCAGTACTTC. Its translation: CASSTSGGYKQYF.